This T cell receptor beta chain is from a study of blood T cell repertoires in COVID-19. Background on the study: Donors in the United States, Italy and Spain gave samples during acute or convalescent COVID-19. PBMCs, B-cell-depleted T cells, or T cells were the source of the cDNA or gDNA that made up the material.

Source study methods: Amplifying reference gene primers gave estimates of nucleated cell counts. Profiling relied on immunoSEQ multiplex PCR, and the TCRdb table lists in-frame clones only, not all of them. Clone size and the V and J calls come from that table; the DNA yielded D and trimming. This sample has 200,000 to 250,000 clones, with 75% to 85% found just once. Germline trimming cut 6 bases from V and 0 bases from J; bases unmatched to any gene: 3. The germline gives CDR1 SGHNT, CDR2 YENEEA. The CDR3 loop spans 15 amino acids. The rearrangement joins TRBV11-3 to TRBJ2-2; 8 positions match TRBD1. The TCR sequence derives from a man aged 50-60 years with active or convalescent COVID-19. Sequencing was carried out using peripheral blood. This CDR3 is CASSNRGANTGELFF. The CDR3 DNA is TGTGCCAGCAGTAACAGGGGGGCGAACACCGGGGAGCTGTTTTTT. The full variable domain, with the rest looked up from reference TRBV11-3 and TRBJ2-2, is EAGVVQSPRYKIIEKKQPVAFWCNPISGHNTLYWYLQNLGQGPELLIRYENEEAVDDSQLPKDRFSAERLKGVDSTLKIQPAELGDSAVYLCASSNRGANTGELFFGEGSRLTVL.